A single sample gave rise to the 4 T cell receptor beta chains below, sequenced in a study of blood T cell repertoires in COVID-19. Measured with immunoSEQ multiplex PCR; TCRdb has only the in-frame clones, and not every one. The table lists over 120,000 clones, about four fifths of them singletons, with under 4.5% in the top ten. The sample taken for sequencing was peripheral blood. Receptor source: an older woman with acute or convalescent COVID-19.

The gene calls are TRBV6-5 and TRBJ1-5; D gene ambiguous. Per germline, CDR1 MNHEY and CDR2 SVGAGI. This CDR3 contains 14 residues. V was cut by 0 bases and J by 6 bases, with 9 bases left in between. The CDR3 is CASSYSREVQPQHF. CDR3 nucleotide sequence: TGTGCCAGCAGTTACTCACGGGAGGTTCAGCCCCAGCATTTT.

The rearrangement links TRBV2 to TRBJ1-2, with D tentatively TRBD1 (6 bases). This CDR3 has 14 residues. V was cut by 1 base and J by 4 bases, with 10 bases left in between. Germline CDR1 and CDR2: SNHLY and FYNNEI. DNA of the CDR3: TGTGCCAGCAGTGAAGGGGGGGGCTCCTATGGCTACACCTTC. Amino acids: CASSEGGGSYGYTF.

The CDR3 reads CASSRRDGDTQYF. CDR3 sequence (DNA): TGTGCCAGCAGCCGGAGGGACGGAGATACGCAGTATTTT. The V call is TRBV7-6, the J call TRBJ2-3; D might be TRBD2 (6 bases). V was cut by 5 bases and J by 5 bases, with 11 bases left in between. CDR1 SGHVS and CDR2 FNYEAQ come from the germline V gene. The CDR3 covers 13 residues.

The chain is built from TRBV28 and TRBJ1-2; 10 bases line up with TRBD1. The CDR3 is 19 residues long. J gave up 0 bases and V 8 bases, and 18 bases lay outside the gene matches. Germline V gives CDR1 MDHEN, CDR2 SYDVKM. The CDR3, as DNA: TGTGCCAGCCTCATTAAGCCGGGACAGGGGCAGGAGGCTAACTATGGCTACACCTTC. Translated, it gives CASLIKPGQGQEANYGYTF.